This record concerns one T cell receptor beta chain sequence. This entry is derived from a study of technical replicates of blood from a handful of donors. The germline V gene has CDR1 SNHLY and CDR2 FYNNEI. The J segment lost 6 bases and the V segment lost 7 bases, leaving 6 bases of the junction unmatched. CDR3 size: 14 residues. This table comes from immunoSEQ multiplex PCR, and its TCRdb copy is limited to in-frame clones, with some not included. Among roughly 65,000 clones listed, approximately 86% were seen once. This sequence originates from a human donor in good health. Some clones in this sample may be carry-over from other donors' samples. Input material: PBMCs. The chain carries TRBV2 and TRBJ2-1; TRBD2 matches at 10 bases. DNA of the CDR3: TGTGCCAGCACAACAGCGGGGGGGGTCAATGAGCAGTTCTTC. Translation gives CASTTAGGVNEQFF.